Presented here are 21 T cell receptor beta chains from one specimen sequenced in a study of blood T cell repertoires in COVID-19 (dated by TCRdb to the early 2020s). Library generation was performed with the immunoSEQ multiplex PCR assay. The table was pulled from immuneACCESS by TCRdb, which kept in-frame rearrangements only. Such tables lose some clones; where checked, under half of the loss comes from unresolved V genes, and the rest has no known cause. This sample comprises 300,000 to 400,000 clones, approximately 83% of them detected only once. The ten largest clones add up to approximately 4% of the sample. The sequencing input was PBMCs or T cells enriched from blood (not recorded which). Receptors originate from a woman in her thirties or forties with acute COVID-19.

The J gene is TRBJ1-2, the V gene TRBV10-3; 10 bases align to TRBD1. With 6 bases clipped from V and 0 bases from J, the junction kept 10 bases outside the gene matches. The CDR3 runs 17 residues. Germline V CDR1 and CDR2: ENHRY, SYGVKD. CDR3: CAIRATTGGEANYGYTF. Here the CDR3 DNA reads TGTGCCATCAGAGCTACGACAGGGGGCGAGGCTAACTATGGCTACACCTTC.

The sample holds one count of this clone. Other DNA variants within this sample encode the same CDR3. This chain uses TRBV10-3 with TRBJ1-1, with 7 bases identical to TRBD1. The V and J ends lost 5 bases and 2 bases, in that order; junction bases with no gene match: 5. Germline CDR1 and CDR2: ENHRY and SYGVKD. The CDR3 consists of 14 residues. This chain's CDR3 is CAISRQGGNTEAFF. CDR3 sequence (DNA): TGTGCCATCAGTAGACAGGGTGGCAACACTGAAGCTTTCTTT.

This rearrangement joins TRBV10-3 to TRBJ1-3; D remains unclear. The V end was cut by 4 bases, the J end by 0 bases, with 13 bases between. Germline lookup yields CDR1 ENHRY and CDR2 SYGVKD. The length of the CDR3 is 16 residues. The DNA of the CDR3 is TGTGCCATCAGTGGAGGCGCCCGAGACTCTGGAAACACCATATATTTT. This codes for CAISGGARDSGNTIYF.

This chain connects TRBV4-2 to TRBJ2-2, with 11 nucleotides matching TRBD2. CDR1 and CDR2 from the germline V gene are LGHNA and YNFKEQ. V was pared by 2 bases and J by 3 bases, with 2 bases of the junction left unmatched. The CDR3 has 16 residues. The DNA for the CDR3 is TGTGCCAGCAGCCAACTTAGCGGGGGGGACACCGGGGAGCTGTTTTTT. Encoded protein: CASSQLSGGDTGELFF.

This clone came up once. Other DNA sequences from this sample encode an identical CDR3 as well. The chain uses TRBV4-3 and TRBJ1-4, with a tentative D call TRBD1 (5 bases). The CDR3 spans 15 residues. The ends were cut back, 1 base at V and 8 bases at J, with 14 bases in the middle. Germline CDR1 reads LGHNA; CDR2 reads YSLEER. CDR3 amino acids: CASSQVGQGGEKLFF. In nucleotides, the CDR3 is TGCGCCAGCAGCCAAGTCGGGCAGGGAGGCGAAAAACTGTTTTTT.

This rearrangement joins TRBV9 to TRBJ2-1; D might be TRBD2 (6 bases). Germline values: CDR1 SGDLS, CDR2 YYNGEE. This CDR3 region has 16 residues. V lost 3 bases to trimming and J lost 3 bases, with 16 bases between them. In nucleotides, the CDR3 is TGTGCCAGCAGCGGCTCCGGGAGAGGATACTACAATGAGCAGTTCTTC. Translation gives CASSGSGRGYYNEQFF.

This chain uses TRBV3-1 (or the pseudogene TRBV3-2) with TRBJ1-1, with D tentatively TRBD1 (6 bases). From germline, CDR1 is LGHDT and CDR2 YNNKEL (reference sequence). Trimming shortened V by 0 bases and J by 4 bases, and 12 bases separated the two germline ends. CDR3 size: 15 residues. The CDR3 loop is CASSQDPQGPTEAFF. CDR3 DNA: TGTGCCAGCAGCCAAGACCCGCAGGGGCCCACTGAAGCTTTCTTT.

V and J are TRBV6-2 or TRBV6-3 and TRBJ1-1, with D possibly being TRBD1 (5 bases). The CDR3 covers 15 residues. Trimming took off 0 bases at V and 1 base at J, with 9 bases between the two ends. In germline, CDR1 is MNHEY, CDR2 SVGEGT. The CDR3 protein is CASSYSGGRNTEAFF. The DNA of the CDR3 is TGTGCCAGCAGTTACTCCGGGGGTAGGAACACTGAAGCTTTCTTT.

This rearrangement joins TRBV6-5 to TRBJ1-1; no firm D call. Germline V gene data show CDR1 as MNHEY and CDR2 as SVGAGI. This CDR3 is 12 amino acids long. Trimming took 7 bases from V and 1 from J, leaving 7 bases between them. In DNA, the CDR3 is TGTGCCAGCAACCCGGGGAACACTGAAGCTTTCTTT. It codes for CASNPGNTEAFF.

This clone has a single count. This rearrangement joins TRBV4-1 to TRBJ2-5; D is unresolved. The CDR3 spans 14 residues. V was trimmed by 1 base and J by 0 bases, leaving 6 bases between them. Germline V gene sequence: CDR1 MGHRA, CDR2 YSYEKL. This chain's CDR3 is CASSQAQNQETQYF. CDR3 nucleotides: TGCGCCAGCAGCCAAGCACAGAACCAAGAGACCCAGTACTTC.

In its sample, this clone was seen a few times. CDR3 sequence (DNA): TGTGCCAGCAGCCAAAGACAGCAGAACACCGGGGAGCTGTTTTTT. This codes for CASSQRQQNTGELFF. The chain recombines TRBV11-2 with TRBJ2-2, with D possibly being TRBD1 (5 bases). CDR1 and CDR2 from the germline V gene are SGHAT and FQNNGV. The V end was cut by 5 bases, the J end by 1 base, with 11 bases between. CDR3 length: 15 amino acids.

As DNA, the CDR3 is TGCACCAGCAGCCAAGAGGGAGACAATGAGCAGTTCTTC. This translates into CTSSQEGDNEQFF. This chain connects TRBV1 to TRBJ2-1; the table assigns TRBD2, which was not confirmed against the DNA. TRBV1 is termed a pseudogene. The CDR3 length is 13 residues.

The rearrangement uses TRBV6-6 and TRBJ2-7; 14 nucleotides match TRBD2. Losses at the gene ends were 5 bases for V and 0 bases for J; bases not matched to a gene: 9. Germline V CDR1 and CDR2: MNHNY, SVGAGI (reference sequence). The CDR3 sequence is 18 residues long. The CDR3 spells CASSLRGTSGGNSYEQYF. The CDR3, as DNA: TGTGCCAGCAGTCTAAGGGGGACTAGCGGGGGAAACTCCTACGAGCAGTACTTC.

About this clone: In the same sample, other DNA sequences code for this CDR3. This sequence joins TRBV18 and TRBJ2-3, with D unclear. V was shortened by 2 bases and J by 0 bases, with 3 bases between the two germline ends. This CDR3 region has 13 residues. CDR1 is KGHSH and CDR2 is LQKENI in the germline V gene. The CDR3 coding sequence is TGTGCCAGCTCACCATCTAGCACAGATACGCAGTATTTT. Protein: CASSPSSTDTQYF.

The CDR3 DNA follows: TGTGCCAGCAGCCGAGACATGCTATACCCGTCACCCCTCCACTTT. Translation: CASSRDMLYPSPLHF. The chain joins TRBV6-2 or TRBV6-3 to TRBJ1-6; D is unclear. The CDR3 spans 15 residues. Germline V lookup: CDR1 MNHEY, CDR2 SVGEGT. Deletions cut 6 bases from V and 10 bases from J, with 19 bases between.

This clone appeared a single time. J is TRBJ2-5 and V is TRBV5-4, with D possibly being TRBD1 (5 bases). This CDR3 region has 14 residues. V was trimmed by 7 bases and J by 4 bases, leaving 17 bases between them. Germline V CDR1 and CDR2: SGHNT, YYREEE (reference sequence). The CDR3 DNA sequence: TGTGCCAGCCATAACAAGGACAAACGAGAGACCCAGTACTTC. Protein: CASHNKDKRETQYF. Full variable domain (remainder filled in from reference TRBV5-4 and TRBJ2-5): ETGVTQSPTHLIKTRGQQVTLRCSSQSGHNTVSWYQQALGQGPQFIFQYYREEENGRGNFPPRFSGLQFPNYSSELNVNALELDDSALYLCASHNKDKRETQYFGPGTRLLVL.

The chain links TRBV10-3 to TRBJ2-3; 14 bases align to TRBD2. CDR3 length: 16 amino acids. Per the germline V gene, CDR1 is ENHRY and CDR2 is SYGVKD. Germline trimming cut 2 bases from V and 8 bases from J; bases unmatched to any gene: 6. The CDR3 sequence is CAISEGLAGGLGTQYF. CDR3 in DNA: TGTGCCATCAGTGAGGGACTAGCGGGGGGACTTGGTACGCAGTATTTT.

The J gene is TRBJ2-2, the V gene TRBV9; possibly TRBD1 for D (6 bases). This CDR3 contains 14 residues. Trimming pared 1 base from V and 6 bases from J, leaving 10 bases between. From germline, CDR1 is SGDLS and CDR2 YYNGEE. CDR3 nucleotides: TGTGCCAGCAGCGTAAGACGACAGGCCGGGGAGCTGTTTTTT. Translating it yields CASSVRRQAGELFF.

The chain recombines TRBV10-3 with TRBJ1-2; D perhaps matches TRBD1 (5 bases). The CDR3 extends over 17 amino acids. Germline assignment: CDR1 ENHRY and CDR2 SYGVKD. Trimming took 8 bases from V and 2 from J, leaving 24 bases between them. The DNA of the CDR3 is TGTGCCATCCCTGCCACCTCCTGGGGATCAGGGAACTATGGCTACACCTTC. Its protein is CAIPATSWGSGNYGYTF.

The chain links TRBV15 to TRBJ1-1; D gene unclear. Germline V gene lookup returns CDR1 LNHNV and CDR2 YYDKDF (reference sequence). This CDR3 region has 12 residues. The V gene lost 0 bases and the J gene lost 5 bases, with 4 bases spanning the gap. The DNA for the CDR3 is TGTGCCACCAGCAGAGATCTGACTGAAGCTTTCTTT. Its translation: CATSRDLTEAFF.

Here the CDR3 reads CASSQVIQGTDTQYF. The CDR3, as DNA: TGTGCCAGCAGCCAAGTCATCCAGGGAACAGATACGCAGTATTTT. This sequence joins TRBV3-1 (or the pseudogene TRBV3-2) and TRBJ2-3, with a tentative D call TRBD1 (5 bases). This CDR3 comprises 15 residues. Germline-derived CDR1 and CDR2 are LGHDT and YNNKEL (reference sequence). V was shortened by 1 base and J by 3 bases, with 11 bases between the two germline ends.